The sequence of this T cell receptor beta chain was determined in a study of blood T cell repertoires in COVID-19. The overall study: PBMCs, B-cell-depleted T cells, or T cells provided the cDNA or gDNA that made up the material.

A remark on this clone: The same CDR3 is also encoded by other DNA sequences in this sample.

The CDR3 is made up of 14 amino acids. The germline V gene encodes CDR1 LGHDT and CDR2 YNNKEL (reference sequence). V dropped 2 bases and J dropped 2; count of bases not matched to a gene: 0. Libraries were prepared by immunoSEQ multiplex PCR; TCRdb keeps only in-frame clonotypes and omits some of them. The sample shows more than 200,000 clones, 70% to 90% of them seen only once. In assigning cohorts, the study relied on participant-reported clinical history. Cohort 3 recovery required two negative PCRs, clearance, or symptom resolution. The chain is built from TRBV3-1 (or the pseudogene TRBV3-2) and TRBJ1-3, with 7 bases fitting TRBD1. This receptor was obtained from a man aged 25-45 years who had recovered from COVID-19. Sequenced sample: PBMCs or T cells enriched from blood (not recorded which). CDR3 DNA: TGTGCCAGCAGCCAAACAGGGGCTGGAAACACCATATATTTT. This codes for CASSQTGAGNTIYF.